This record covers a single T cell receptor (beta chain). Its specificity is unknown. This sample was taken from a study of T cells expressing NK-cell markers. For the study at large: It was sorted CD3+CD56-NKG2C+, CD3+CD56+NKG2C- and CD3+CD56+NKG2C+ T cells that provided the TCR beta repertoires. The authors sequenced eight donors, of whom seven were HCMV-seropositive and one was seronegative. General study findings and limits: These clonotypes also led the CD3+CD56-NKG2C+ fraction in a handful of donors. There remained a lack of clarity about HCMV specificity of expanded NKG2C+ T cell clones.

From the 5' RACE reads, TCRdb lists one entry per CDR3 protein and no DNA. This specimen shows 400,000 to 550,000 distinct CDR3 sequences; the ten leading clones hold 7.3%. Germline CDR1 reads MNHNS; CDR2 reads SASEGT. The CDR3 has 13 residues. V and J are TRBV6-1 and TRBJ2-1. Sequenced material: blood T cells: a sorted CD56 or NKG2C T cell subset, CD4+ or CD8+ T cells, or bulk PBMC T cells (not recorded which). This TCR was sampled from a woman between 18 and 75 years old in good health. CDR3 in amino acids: CASSAWSYNEQFF.